A single sample gave rise to the 25 T cell receptor beta chains below, sequenced in a study of Graves' ophthalmopathy and Graves' hyperthyroidism. The authors amplified TCR beta CDR3 regions, and they did so from RNA transcripts for repertoire sequencing. First-round RT-PCR with HTBI primers preceded a second-round multiplex PCR. TCRdb reprocessed the multiplex PCR reads via MiXCR and lists one record per CDR3 protein. The sample lists fewer than 650,000 distinct CDR3 sequences; 22% were seen once. Sequenced: peripheral blood. The origin of the receptors is a woman aged 18-35 years with stable Graves' hyperthyroidism. Some clones in this sample may be carry-over from other donors' samples.

The table lists this clonotype with many counts. The chain combines TRBV7-8 with TRBJ2-7; 9 nucleotides match TRBD1. CDR1 is SGHVS, CDR2 FQNEAQ, per germline. The trim removed 1 base at V and 7 bases at J, leaving 14 bases unmatched. This CDR3 comprises 17 residues. The CDR3 nucleotides are TGTGCCAGCAGCTTAGGTACCGGGACAGGGAGCTTTCTGGAGCAGTACTTC. It codes for CASSLGTGTGSFLEQYF. Supplemented by reference TRBV7-8 and TRBJ2-7, the full variable domain reads GAGVSQSPRYKVAKRGQDVALRCDPISGHVSLFWYQQALGQGPEFLTYFQNEAQLDKSGLPSDRFFAERPEGSVSTLKIQRTQQEDSAVYLCASSLGTGTGSFLEQYFGPGTRLTVT.

This rearrangement joins TRBV6-1 to TRBJ1-1; D is perhaps TRBD1 (5 bases). Trimming took 2 bases from V and 11 from J, leaving 12 bases between them. Per the germline V gene, CDR1 is MNHNS and CDR2 is SASEGT. This CDR3 spans 12 amino acids. The DNA of the CDR3 is TGTGCCAGCAGTGAACCAGGGTTGTATGCTTTCTTT. It encodes CASSEPGLYAFF.

This clonotype was counted many times. The V and J genes are TRBV20-1 and TRBJ2-5; D may be TRBD2 (5 bases). CDR1 and CDR2 from the germline V gene are DFQATT and SNEGSKA (reference sequence). CDR3 length: 12 amino acids. V was pared by 4 bases and J by 9 bases, with 15 bases between. The CDR3 DNA reads as TGCAGTGCTATTGAGGGTGCGGAGGCCCAGTACTTC. Amino acids: CSAIEGAEAQYF.

On this clonotype itself: Mismatch with germline at one junction end may stem from a read error. V is TRBV7-2 and J is TRBJ1-2; D gene ambiguous. Germline CDR1 is SGHTA and CDR2 is FQGNSA. This CDR3 contains 13 residues. CDR3 sequence (DNA): TGTGCCAGCAGCCCATTAGTCTACTATGGTTACACCTTC. Translating gives CASSPLVYYGYTF. Filled out from reference TRBV7-2 and TRBJ1-2, the complete variable domain reads GAGVSQSPSNKVTEKGKDVELRCDPISGHTALYWYRQSLGQGLEFLIYFQGNSAPDKSGLPSDRFSAERTGGSVSTLTIQRTQQEDSAVYLCASSPLVYYGYTFGSGTRLTVV.

In its sample, this clonotype was seen many times. V and J are TRBV12-3 or TRBV12-4 and TRBJ1-5, with TRBD1 as a possible D gene (6 bases). V lost 2 bases, J lost 3 bases, and 14 bases lay in between. CDR3 size: 16 residues. The CDR3 is CASSLRGGGLNQPQHF. The CDR3 bases are TGTGCCAGCAGTTTACGAGGCGGGGGGCTCAATCAGCCCCAGCATTTT.

V usage is TRBV28 and J usage is TRBJ2-7, with D maybe TRBD1 (5 bases). The germline V gene has CDR1 MDHEN and CDR2 SYDVKM. Between the trimmed V and J ends, which lost 6 bases and 6 bases, there was a span of 12 bases. The CDR3 sequence is 12 residues long. Written as DNA, the CDR3 is TGTGCCAGCAGACTCACAGGTGGCGAGCAGTACTTC. It encodes CASRLTGGEQYF.

At least ten counts were recorded for this clonotype. The rearrangement links TRBV12-3 or TRBV12-4 to TRBJ2-5; TRBD2 is a possible D gene (6 bases). V gave up 8 bases and J gave up 5 bases, with 15 bases separating them. This CDR3 region has 13 residues. CDR3 in amino acids: CASGTLAPETQYF. The CDR3 DNA is TGTGCCAGCGGTACCCTAGCGCCGGAGACCCAGTACTTC.

Ten or more counts support this clonotype. The chain's CDR3 is CASSARPTYYGYTF. The DNA of the CDR3 is TGTGCCAGCAGCGCTAGACCGACCTACTATGGCTACACCTTC. The chain combines TRBV9 with TRBJ1-2; D is unclear. Germline CDR1 SGDLS, CDR2 YYNGEE. V lost 3 bases and J 3 bases, leaving 12 bases between the germline ends. The CDR3 loop spans 14 amino acids.

There are many counts of this clonotype. This chain connects TRBV12-3 or TRBV12-4 to TRBJ2-2; D unresolved. V dropped 10 bases and J dropped 6 bases, with 15 bases sitting between them. This CDR3 spans 13 amino acids. The DNA for the CDR3 is TGTGCCACCTCATTGGGAAGTTCCGGGGAGCTGTTTTTT. Protein product: CATSLGSSGELFF.

The genes are TRBV12-3 or TRBV12-4 and TRBJ2-7; 7 bases agree with TRBD1. The CDR3 covers 15 residues. J lost 4 bases, V lost 5 bases, and 11 bases had no gene match. Here the CDR3 reads CASSPRTGQEYEQYF. The CDR3 DNA follows: TGTGCCAGCAGTCCCCGGACAGGACAAGAGTACGAGCAGTACTTC.

The table lists this clonotype with many counts. The chain has TRBV29-1 and TRBJ2-7; TRBD2 matches 10 bases. Germline CDR1 is SQVTM and CDR2 is ANQGSEA. This CDR3 comprises 14 residues. V trimming: 4 bases; J trimming: 4 bases; junction bases outside the gene matches: 7. In DNA form, the CDR3 reads TGCAGCGTTGGTCTCGCTAGCGGGAGATACGAGCAGTACTTC. Translating it yields CSVGLASGRYEQYF.

In this sample, this clonotype turned up many times. The chain has TRBV10-3 and TRBJ2-2; possibly TRBD1 or TRBD2 for D (5 bases each). CDR1 and CDR2 (germline): ENHRY, SYGVKD. The CDR3 runs to 14 residues. V gave up 4 bases and J gave up 8 bases, with 14 bases separating them. The CDR3 spells CAISGDRGWGELFF. The CDR3 nucleotides are TGTGCCATCAGTGGCGACCGGGGCTGGGGGGAGCTGTTTTTT.

This clonotype was detected ten times or more. The V and J genes are TRBV6-5 and TRBJ1-2; 7 nucleotides align to TRBD1. V shed 10 bases, J shed 4 bases, and the junction held 12 bases outside the gene matches. There are 14 residues in the CDR3. Per the germline V gene, CDR1 is MNHEY and CDR2 is SVGAGI. For the CDR3, the DNA is TGTGCCACCAGCTCTGCCAGGGGGTTCTATGGCTACACCTTC. It translates to CATSSARGFYGYTF.

The gene calls are TRBV9 and TRBJ2-2, with 9 bases lining up with TRBD1. V trimming: 0 bases; J trimming: 4 bases; junction bases outside the gene matches: 4. CDR1 is SGDLS and CDR2 is YYNGEE in the germline V gene. There are 16 residues in the CDR3. CDR3 DNA: TGTGCCAGCAGCGTAGCTGGGACAGGGAGCACCGGGGAGCTGTTTTTT. As protein: CASSVAGTGSTGELFF.

This clonotype came up many times. The J gene is TRBJ1-2, the V gene TRBV11-2; 7 bases fit TRBD1. V dropped 4 bases and J dropped 4; count of bases not matched to a gene: 3. The CDR3 has 13 amino acids. CDR1 and CDR2 (germline): SGHAT, FQNNGV. CDR3 sequence (DNA): TGTGCCAGCAGCTCGACAGGGCCCTATGGCTACACCTTC. Its translation is CASSSTGPYGYTF.

This clonotype showed up just a few times. V gene TRBV5-1 combines with J gene TRBJ1-2; D perhaps matches TRBD1 (5 bases). The ends were cut back, 5 bases at V and 1 base at J, with 15 bases in the middle. The germline V gene encodes CDR1 SGHRS and CDR2 YFSETQ. There are 15 residues in the CDR3. CDR3: CASRTLWGDNYGYTF. CDR3 coding DNA: TGCGCCAGCAGAACCCTGTGGGGGGATAACTATGGCTACACCTTC.

This clonotype was observed a handful of times. Likely a read error: the CDR3 ends without its conserved phenylalanine or tryptophan. The chain is built from TRBV25-1 and TRBJ1-1, with D possibly matching TRBD1 (6 bases). Germline-derived CDR1 and CDR2 are MGHDK and SYGVNS. V was clipped by 5 bases and J by 7 bases, with 14 bases between them. This CDR3 comprises 13 residues. The CDR3 region has the DNA TGTGCCAGCAGTCAAGGGTGGGGGCTTGAAGCTTTCTCT. Protein: CASSQGWGLEAFS.

This clonotype was seen ten or more times. Here the CDR3 DNA reads TGTGCCAGCAGCTTAGCGCGGGCAGTTAGCAATCAGCCCCAGCATTTT. It yields the protein CASSLARAVSNQPQHF. The chain joins TRBV7-8 to TRBJ1-5, with unresolved D. The CDR3 sequence is 16 residues long. Per the germline V gene, CDR1 is SGHVS and CDR2 is FQNEAQ. V shed 0 bases and J shed 0 bases, with 9 bases lying between them.

This clonotype was picked up many times. This chain uses TRBV7-8 with TRBJ2-2; 15 bases agree with TRBD2. Looked up from germline, CDR1 is SGHVS and CDR2 is FQNEAQ. The CDR3 totals 16 residues. V lost 3 bases to trimming and J lost 7 bases; unmatched junction nucleotides: 3. CDR3 nucleotide sequence: TGTGCCAGCAGCTTCGGGACTAGCGGGAGGAACGGGGAGCTGTTTTTT. Protein product: CASSFGTSGRNGELFF. Together with reference TRBV7-8 and TRBJ2-2, the CDR3 gives the full variable domain: GAGVSQSPRYKVAKRGQDVALRCDPISGHVSLFWYQQALGQGPEFLTYFQNEAQLDKSGLPSDRFFAERPEGSVSTLKIQRTQQEDSAVYLCASSFGTSGRNGELFFGEGSRLTVL.

This clonotype was counted many times. The genes are TRBV6-1 and TRBJ1-1; 8 nucleotides match TRBD1. Losses at the gene ends were 0 bases for V and 7 bases for J; bases not matched to a gene: 10. Germline loops: CDR1 MNHNS, CDR2 SASEGT. This CDR3 is built from 16 residues. The CDR3 is CASSEALPGGMGEAFF. CDR3 bases: TGTGCCAGCAGTGAAGCGCTCCCAGGGGGCATGGGTGAAGCTTTCTTT.

There are many counts of this clonotype. The V call is TRBV4-1, the J call TRBJ1-2; D unclear. Germline V lookup: CDR1 MGHRA, CDR2 YSYEKL. The CDR3 is made up of 14 amino acids. V gave up 1 base and J gave up 8 bases, with 14 bases separating them. In DNA form, the CDR3 reads TGCGCCAGCAGCCAAGTAACAGCCATGGCCGGCTACACCTTC. It is translated as CASSQVTAMAGYTF.

The rearrangement joins TRBV5-1 to TRBJ2-7; D tentatively fits TRBD1 or TRBD2 (5 bases each). Trimming took off 2 bases at V and 0 bases at J, with 18 bases between the two ends. Germline CDR1 is SGHRS and CDR2 is YFSETQ. The CDR3 sequence is 17 residues long. The CDR3 DNA reads as TGCGCCAGCAGCTTTTCCGCCGAGGGGCCCAGCTCCTACGAGCAGTACTTC. This codes for CASSFSAEGPSSYEQYF.

This clonotype was observed at least ten times. CDR3 DNA sequence: TGTGCCAGCAGCCAAGGCGCGGCAGCAGGAGGCTACACCTTC. This gives the protein CASSQGAAAGGYTF. This rearrangement joins TRBV4-2 to TRBJ1-2; D is ambiguous. Germline V gene lookup returns CDR1 LGHNA and CDR2 YNFKEQ. Trimming pared 1 base from V and 8 bases from J, leaving 14 bases between. The CDR3 has 14 amino acids.

The chain recombines TRBV29-1 with TRBJ2-3; the match to TRBD2 covers 9 bases. CDR3 length equals 16 residues. V shed 7 bases, J shed 3 bases, and the junction held 14 bases outside the gene matches. Germline values: CDR1 SQVTM, CDR2 ANQGSEA. CDR3 sequence (DNA): TGCAGCGCCCGAACGACTAGCGGACGGGCAACAGATACGCAGTATTTT. This translates into CSARTTSGRATDTQYF.

Many counts were recorded for this clonotype. This chain joins TRBV5-1 and TRBJ2-6; D call uncertain. The CDR3 runs 17 residues. The V gene lost 4 bases and the J gene lost 0 bases, with 14 bases spanning the gap. CDR1 is SGHRS and CDR2 is YFSETQ in the germline V gene. In nucleotides, the CDR3 is TGCGCCAGCAGCGGGCAGCAGCTCGGCTCTGGGGCCAACGTCCTGACTTTC. Encoded protein: CASSGQQLGSGANVLTF. Supplemented by reference TRBV5-1 and TRBJ2-6, the full variable domain reads KAGVTQTPRYLIKTRGQQVTLSCSPISGHRSVSWYQQTPGQGLQFLFEYFSETQRNKGNFPGRFSGRQFSNSRSEMNVSTLELGDSALYLCASSGQQLGSGANVLTFGAGSRLTVL.